What follows describes a single T cell receptor (beta chain). Its specificity is not known. This table comes from immunoSEQ multiplex PCR, and its TCRdb copy is limited to in-frame clones, with some not included. The table records about 190,000 clones, roughly 91% of them present only once. The record originates from a study of T cell responses to AZD1222 COVID-19 vaccine. Overall study results and limits: Females outnumbered males among donors, who were mostly white British; clonal diversity was possibly underestimated. It was only a handful of AZD1222 recipients who were seropositive at baseline. At 160-218 and 743-854, vaccine-associated CD4 TCRs were dominant, and they spanned spike.

Germline V CDR1 and CDR2: SGHRS, YFSETQ. Losses at the gene ends were 4 bases for V and 5 bases for J; bases not matched to a gene: 6. The CDR3 is made up of 15 amino acids. The V and J genes are TRBV5-1 and TRBJ2-2; 9 nucleotides line up with TRBD1. The sample here was peripheral blood, taken on day 0 of AZD1222 vaccination. This sequence originates from an adult in good health. The CDR3 is CASSKGQGRTGELFF. CDR3 nucleotide sequence: TGCGCCAGCAGCAAGGGACAGGGACGGACCGGGGAGCTGTTTTTT.